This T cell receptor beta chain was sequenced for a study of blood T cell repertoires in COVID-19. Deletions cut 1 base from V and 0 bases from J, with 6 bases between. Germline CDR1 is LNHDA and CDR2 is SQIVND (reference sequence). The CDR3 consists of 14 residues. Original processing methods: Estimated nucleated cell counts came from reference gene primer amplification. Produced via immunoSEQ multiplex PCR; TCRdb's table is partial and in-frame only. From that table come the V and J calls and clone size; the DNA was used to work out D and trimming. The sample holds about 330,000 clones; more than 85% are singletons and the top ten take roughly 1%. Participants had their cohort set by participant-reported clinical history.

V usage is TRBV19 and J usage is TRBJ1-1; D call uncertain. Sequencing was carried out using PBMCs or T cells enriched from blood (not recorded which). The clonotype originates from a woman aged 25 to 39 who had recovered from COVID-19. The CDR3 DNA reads TGTGCCAGTAGTATAGGGGCTTTGAACACTGAAGCTTTCTTT. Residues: CASSIGALNTEAFF. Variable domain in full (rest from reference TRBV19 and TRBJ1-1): DGGITQSPKYLFRKEGQNVTLSCEQNLNHDAMYWYRQDPGQGLRLIYYSQIVNDFQKGDIAEGYSVSREKKESFPLTVTSAQKNPTAFYLCASSIGALNTEAFFGQGTRLTVV.